A single sample is the source of the 23 T cell receptor beta chains below, sequenced in a study of naive and memory T cell subsets. Treatment here: skin biopsy from PPD injection site in Mantoux-positive individual. The library had UMIs added by 3' ligation of an oligonucleotide to TCR cDNA. Amplification of ligated cDNA took four PCR rounds with SP2 and nested alpha and beta constant primers. One entry per CDR3 protein results from TCRdb running MiXCR on the UMI-ligation and nested PCR reads. This table holds around 30,000 distinct CDR3 sequences, approximately 6.7% found once. The source was skin, collected from a tuberculin skin test site. The receptors shown here come from an adult in good health.

This clonotype was seen repeatedly, ten times or more. The chain has TRBV11-3 and TRBJ1-5; a weak D match, TRBD1 (5 bases). Germline-derived CDR1 and CDR2 are SGHNT and YENEEA. The CDR3 has 13 residues. V was clipped by 4 bases and J by 7 bases, with 11 bases between them. The CDR3 loop reads CASSWTGPQPQHF. As DNA, the CDR3 is TGTGCCAGCAGCTGGACGGGACCGCAGCCCCAGCATTTT.

In its sample, this clonotype was seen many times. V is TRBV9 and J is TRBJ2-5, with D possibly matching TRBD2 (6 bases). V was clipped by 2 bases and J by 1 base, with 15 bases between them. The germline V gene has CDR1 SGDLS and CDR2 YYNGEE. The CDR3 is 16 amino acids. CDR3 coding DNA: TGTGCCAGCAGCGTTCACGGGGGATTCCCCCAAGAGACCCAGTACTTC. Translated, it gives CASSVHGGFPQETQYF. Based on the CDR3 plus reference TRBV9 and TRBJ2-5, the full variable domain is DSGVTQTPKHLITATGQRVTLRCSPRSGDLSVYWYQQSLDQGLQFLIQYYNGEERAKGNILERFSAQQFPDLHSELNLSSLELGDSALYFCASSVHGGFPQETQYFGPGTRLLVL.

V gene TRBV20-1 combines with J gene TRBJ1-1; D not resolved. The CDR3 extends over 13 amino acids. Germline-derived CDR1 and CDR2 are DFQATT and SNEGSKA (reference sequence). The V end was cut by 6 bases, the J end by 2 bases, with 13 bases between. CDR3 protein: CSATGVVNTEAFF. As DNA, the CDR3 is TGCAGTGCGACCGGGGTGGTTAACACTGAAGCTTTCTTT.

This chain uses TRBV12-3 or TRBV12-4 with TRBJ2-1; D might be TRBD1 or TRBD2, each matching 6 bases. Trimming cost V 6 bases and J 7 bases, with 19 bases left between them. This CDR3 is built from 15 residues. The CDR3 bases are TGTGCCAGCAGCCGAACTAGCAGGGGATTGAATGAGCAGTTCTTC. Translated, it gives CASSRTSRGLNEQFF.

The rearrangement joins TRBV20-1 to TRBJ1-5; TRBD1 agrees at 7 bases. This CDR3 has 14 residues. Germline CDR1 and CDR2: DFQATT and SNEGSKA (reference sequence). The ends lost 1 base at V and 3 bases at J; junction bases unmatched: 3. The CDR3 region is CSARGTGTNQPQHF. The CDR3 DNA is TGCAGTGCTAGAGGGACAGGTACCAATCAGCCCCAGCATTTT.

This clonotype was seen at least ten times. This sequence joins TRBV20-1 and TRBJ1-5; D might be TRBD1 (5 bases). The V gene lost 2 bases and the J gene lost 1 base, with 24 bases spanning the gap. The CDR3 length is 19 residues. In germline, CDR1 is DFQATT, CDR2 SNEGSKA (reference sequence). The CDR3 DNA sequence: TGCAGTGCTAGACGTTTTCTGGGGGAAGGTTTGCCCAGCAATCAGCCCCAGCATTTT. This encodes CSARRFLGEGLPSNQPQHF.

This clonotype was recorded many times. The rearrangement uses TRBV11-2 and TRBJ2-7; TRBD1 aligns across 7 bases. With 3 bases clipped from V and 6 bases from J, the junction kept 8 bases outside the gene matches. The V gene's germline CDR1 is SGHAT and CDR2 FQNNGV. The CDR3 sequence is 14 residues long. The CDR3 loop reads CASSFRQGASEQYF. The CDR3 DNA is TGTGCCAGCAGCTTCCGACAGGGAGCTTCCGAGCAGTACTTC.

This clonotype has a count of ten or more. The chain uses TRBV4-1 and TRBJ2-7, with a possible D match to TRBD1 (7 bases). In germline, CDR1 is MGHRA, CDR2 YSYEKL. The CDR3 sequence is 16 residues long. The V and J ends lost 4 bases and 2 bases respectively, with 18 bases between them. DNA of the CDR3: TGCGCCAGCAGCCTCCGTTACAGGGGAGGAGCCTACGAGCAGTACTTC. This encodes CASSLRYRGGAYEQYF.

Worth noting for this clonotype: This clone may be a read error of a much larger clone one base away. CDR3 DNA: TGCGCCAGCAGCCCAGGACTAGCGGGGGCAGGAGGGACCCAGTACTTC. Its protein product is CASSPGLAGAGGTQYF. The chain carries TRBV5-1 and TRBJ2-5; 13 bases fit TRBD2. Germline V gene data show CDR1 as SGHRS and CDR2 as YFSETQ. The CDR3 is 16 amino acids. The trim removed 4 bases at V and 7 bases at J, leaving 10 bases unmatched.

This clonotype is labeled as medium-sized. J is TRBJ2-3 and V is TRBV20-1; TRBD1 agrees at 9 bases. Per germline, CDR1 DFQATT and CDR2 SNEGSKA (reference sequence). V lost 6 bases and J lost 3; bases outside the gene matches: 7. The CDR3 totals 14 residues. The CDR3 region has the DNA TGCAGTGCATCTCCCGGGACAGGGACAGATACGCAGTATTTT. Translation: CSASPGTGTDTQYF.

This clonotype has a count of ten or more. The chain links TRBV2 to TRBJ1-5; D not resolved. The germline V and J ends were trimmed by 8 bases and 0 bases, with 14 bases remaining between them. CDR1 and CDR2 from the germline V gene are SNHLY and FYNNEI. This CDR3 contains 15 residues. This chain's CDR3 is CASGTEAYSNQPQHF. The CDR3 DNA follows: TGTGCCAGCGGAACCGAAGCCTATAGCAATCAGCCCCAGCATTTT.

The rearrangement joins TRBV19 to TRBJ2-1; 7 bases are a match to TRBD2. Trimming at V came to 6 bases and at J to 3 bases, leaving 8 bases not matched to a gene. Germline CDR1 and CDR2: LNHDA and SQIVND (reference sequence). CDR3 length: 15 residues. The CDR3 region is CASSSAGGVYNEQFF. Written as DNA, the CDR3 is TGTGCCAGTAGCTCCGCTGGGGGGGTCTACAATGAGCAGTTCTTC. Full variable domain (rest looked up from reference TRBV19 and TRBJ2-1): DGGITQSPKYLFRKEGQNVTLSCEQNLNHDAMYWYRQDPGQGLRLIYYSQIVNDFQKGDIAEGYSVSREKKESFPLTVTSAQKNPTAFYLCASSSAGGVYNEQFFGPGTRLTVL.

This clonotype was seen ten or more times. The rearrangement links TRBV25-1 to TRBJ1-1, with D uncertain. Trimming stripped 3 bases from V and 8 bases from J, with 10 bases between. Germline CDR1 MGHDK, CDR2 SYGVNS. This CDR3 is built from 12 residues. DNA of the CDR3: TGTGCCAGCAGTGACCTTGTAACAGAAGCTTTCTTT. Translating it yields CASSDLVTEAFF.

At least ten counts were recorded for this clonotype. CDR3 region: CASSFGAGRGQETQYF. CDR3 nucleotides: TGTGCCAGCAGTTTTGGGGCAGGGAGAGGCCAAGAGACCCAGTACTTC. The V gene is TRBV12-3 or TRBV12-4, the J gene TRBJ2-5; D is perhaps TRBD1 or TRBD2 (5 bases each). CDR3 length: 16 residues. The V and J ends lost 3 bases and 1 base respectively, with 15 bases between them.

At least ten counts were recorded for this clonotype. The gene calls are TRBV2 and TRBJ2-3; 11 bases line up with TRBD2. Losses at the gene ends were 4 bases for V and 2 bases for J; bases not matched to a gene: 2. CDR3 length: 15 residues. Germline V gene data show CDR1 as SNHLY and CDR2 as FYNNEI. As DNA, the CDR3 is TGTGCCAGCAGTGTTAGCGGGGGGGACACAGATACGCAGTATTTT. This codes for CASSVSGGDTDTQYF.

Many counts were recorded for this clonotype. The chain combines TRBV7-2 with TRBJ2-1, with D possibly being TRBD1 (5 bases). The V gene lost 1 base and the J gene lost 3 bases, with 13 bases spanning the gap. The CDR3 runs 16 residues. The germline CDR1 and CDR2 sequences are SGHTA and FQGNSA. DNA of the CDR3: TGTGCCAGCAGCTTAGGAGGATTTCAGGGCTACAATGAGCAGTTCTTC. Amino acids: CASSLGGFQGYNEQFF.

This clonotype was counted between two and nine times. The chain has TRBV12-3 or TRBV12-4 and TRBJ2-5; D remains ambiguous. The CDR3 consists of 13 residues. The V gene lost 6 bases and the J gene lost 2 bases, with 10 bases spanning the gap. This CDR3 reads CASRVGQQETQYF. CDR3 DNA: TGTGCCAGCAGAGTCGGCCAGCAAGAGACCCAGTACTTC.

The gene calls are TRBV11-2 and TRBJ2-4; a weak D match, TRBD2 (5 bases). The ends were cut back, 4 bases at V and 8 bases at J, with 18 bases in the middle. The CDR3 totals 15 residues. Germline CDR1 SGHAT, CDR2 FQNNGV. The CDR3 DNA follows: TGTGCCAGCAGCTCCCTTAGTCCGGGGTTGGACATTCAGTACTTC. It encodes CASSSLSPGLDIQYF. The full variable domain, rest sourced from reference TRBV11-2 and TRBJ2-4, is EAGVAQSPRYKIIEKRQSVAFWCNPISGHATLYWYQQILGQGPKLLIQFQNNGVVDDSQLPKDRFSAERLKGVDSTLKIQPAKLEDSAVYLCASSSLSPGLDIQYFGAGTRLSVL.

This clonotype was seen many times. The chain combines TRBV7-6 with TRBJ2-7; the match to TRBD1 covers 9 bases. The germline V gene has CDR1 SGHVS and CDR2 FNYEAQ. This CDR3 spans 12 amino acids. The V gene end was trimmed by 5 bases and the J gene end by 6 bases; junction bases not matched to a gene: 2. The CDR3 bases are TGTGCCAGCAGCCCACAGGGGGCCGAGCAGTACTTC. It yields the protein CASSPQGAEQYF.

There are many counts of this clonotype. The chain has TRBV4-1 and TRBJ2-2, with D possibly being TRBD1 (6 bases). The CDR3 is 16 amino acids. V lost 4 bases and J 0 bases, leaving 12 bases between the germline ends. Germline V gene lookup returns CDR1 MGHRA and CDR2 YSYEKL. CDR3 region: CASSRPGQPNTGELFF. CDR3 nucleotide sequence: TGCGCCAGCAGCCGACCCGGACAGCCGAACACCGGGGAGCTGTTTTTT.

In its sample, this clonotype was seen many times. J is TRBJ2-3 and V is TRBV7-3; D is ambiguous. The length of the CDR3 is 13 residues. Trimming took off 1 base at V and 0 bases at J, with 2 bases between the two ends. Germline loops: CDR1 SGHTA, CDR2 FQGTGA. CDR3: CASSLISTDTQYF. The CDR3 region has the DNA TGTGCCAGCAGCTTAATAAGCACAGATACGCAGTATTTT.

In this sample, this clonotype turned up many times. The chain carries TRBV19 and TRBJ2-3; D may be TRBD2 (6 bases). Germline V lookup: CDR1 LNHDA, CDR2 SQIVND (reference sequence). V gave up 5 bases and J gave up 0 bases, with 12 bases separating them. The CDR3 spans 15 residues. The CDR3, as DNA: TGTGCCAGTAGTCCTAGGCGGGGAAGCACAGATACGCAGTATTTT. Translation: CASSPRRGSTDTQYF.

The V call is TRBV20-1, the J call TRBJ1-1, with D perhaps TRBD1 (5 bases). Trimming removed 3 bases from V and 8 bases from J, with 10 bases in between. This CDR3 is 11 amino acids long. Germline CDR1 is DFQATT and CDR2 is SNEGSKA (reference sequence). This CDR3 reads CSAREGAEAFF. CDR3 bases: TGCAGTGCTAGGGAAGGGGCGGAAGCTTTCTTT.